The present T cell receptor (beta chain) was sequenced within a study of blood T cell repertoires in COVID-19 (dated by TCRdb to the early 2020s). Regarding the complete study: The collaborator samples originated in the United States, Italy and Spain and spanned the acute and convalescent phases of COVID-19. The samples were drawn from the first 160 participants of the ongoing ImmuneRACE study and from more than 1,000 subjects provided by 6 global collaborators. HLA class I and class II types, where available, came from metadata supplied by the sample provider rather than from assay-based typing. The dataset comprised deeply sampled blood TCRbeta repertoires from subjects exposed to, actively infected with, or recovered from COVID-19. The material from the prospective study consisted of cDNA or gDNA derived from T cells, B-cell-depleted T cells, or PBMCs. The repertoires were released in a freely available public database meant as a resource for research on the immune response to SARS-CoV-2. Nearly every sample came with metadata listing a de-identified subject ID, COVID-19 status, age in years and sex.

From the germline V gene (reference sequence), CDR1 is SGHNT and CDR2 is YYREEE. Taken from cysteine to phenylalanine, the CDR3 has 14 residues. CDR3 DNA is the only sequence kept; it has 42 bases, read in frame from the first base. V is trimmed back by 5 bases and J by 1 base, and the junction contains 4 bases that no gene match accounts for. TCRbeta CDR3 regions were amplified from genomic DNA using the immunoSEQ Assay, a bias-controlled multiplex PCR. As for the original processing: The number of nucleated cells in each sample was estimated from the amplification of reference gene primers within the assay. To quantify the absolute abundance of each unique TCRbeta CDR3 rearrangement, sequence reads were collapsed and filtered. For each sample, productive Simpson clonality was calculated as the square root of Simpson's diversity index across productive rearrangements. The source is immuneACCESS, and TCRdb retained only in-frame sequences with V and J called. Part of the clones is not carried over; for the studies checked, unresolved V genes explain less than half of this, and the remainder is unexplained. That table furnishes V, J and clone size, whereas the DNA furnished D and trimming. Across this sample there are roughly 230,000 clones, with more than 75% seen only once. More than 0.75% of the sample lies in the top ten.

Concerning this clone: Its antigen target is currently unknown. No much larger clonotype is one base removed from it; base qualities were not supplied.

Study-wide findings and limitations: The quantity of clinical and demographic metadata differed by source and by participant and was supplied without curation.

Each collaborating institution followed its own protocols to collect whole blood in K2EDTA tubes. For TCRbeta analysis, collaborators shipped samples in one of three forms: frozen whole blood, isolated PBMCs, or DNA extracted from either of those sample types. The sequencing sample was made of peripheral blood. The origin of this receptor is a man aged 40-49 years with acute or convalescent COVID-19. Rearrangement joined TRBV5-4 to TRBJ2-5; 8 junctional bases match TRBD2. The CDR3: CASSSTSGQETQYF. The base sequence is TGTGCCAGCAGTTCTACTAGCGGCCAAGAGACCCAGTACTTC.